This is a list of T cell receptor beta chains from one sample in a study of early T cells in non-severe SARS-CoV-2 infection. One entry per CDR3 protein results from TCRdb running MiXCR on the 5' RACE reads. The sample records about 83,000 distinct CDR3 sequences, more than 9% being singletons. Material: whole blood. Receptors were obtained from an adult who was a healthcare worker with PCR-confirmed SARS-CoV-2 infection or an uninfected control (not recorded which). Both conserved end residues are part of each CDR3. A D gene is named only where the DNA matches it firmly. Not every row has a clone size; where given, it reads once, few, many or a size class.

CDR3 protein: CASSSRQSTNEKLFF
CDR3 DNA: TGTGCCAGCAGTTCCCGACAGTCAACTAATGAAAAACTGTTTTTT
clone size: .
V gene: TRBV12-3/TRBV12-4
J gene: TRBJ1-4
D gene: .

CDR3 protein: CATRRDFRDRGKETQYF
CDR3 DNA: TGTGCCACACGTAGGGACTTCCGGGACAGGGGGAAAGAGACCCAGTACTTC
clone size: .
V gene: TRBV10-3
J gene: TRBJ2-5
D gene: TRBD1

CDR3 protein: CASSLGVRMGDTQYF
CDR3 DNA: TGTGCCAGCAGCTTAGGGGTTAGAATGGGAGATACGCAGTATTTT
clone size: few
V gene: TRBV7-2
J gene: TRBJ2-3
D gene: .

CDR3 protein: CASSLDPREKLFF
CDR3 DNA: TGTGCCAGCAGCTTAGATCCACGGGAAAAACTGTTTTTT
clone size: .
V gene: TRBV7-2
J gene: TRBJ1-4
D gene: .

CDR3 protein: CASSLAMMGFATNEKLFF
CDR3 DNA: TGTGCCAGCAGCTTGGCCATGATGGGATTTGCAACTAATGAAAAACTGTTTTTT
clone size: .
V gene: TRBV5-5
J gene: TRBJ1-4
D gene: .

CDR3 protein: CSAREDRGKKTQYF
CDR3 DNA: TGCAGTGCTAGAGAGGACAGGGGGAAGAAGACCCAGTACTTC
clone size: .
V gene: TRBV20-1
J gene: TRBJ2-5
D gene: TRBD1

CDR3 protein: CASSYSNQQETELFF
CDR3 DNA: TGTGCCAGCAGTTACTCGAACCAGCAAGAGACGGAGCTGTTTTTT
clone size: few
V gene: TRBV6-5
J gene: TRBJ2-2
D gene: .

CDR3 protein: CASSLQAYPQETQYF
CDR3 DNA: TGTGCCAGCAGCTTACAGGCGTATCCTCAAGAGACCCAGTACTTC
clone size: many
V gene: TRBV7-2
J gene: TRBJ2-5
D gene: .

CDR3 protein: CASSQGWTQYF
CDR3 DNA: TGTGCCAGCAGCCAGGGGTGGACCCAGTACTTC
clone size: many
V gene: TRBV6-5
J gene: TRBJ2-5
D gene: .

CDR3 protein: CASSSLTGARETQYF
CDR3 DNA: TGTGCCAGTAGTAGCCTAACAGGGGCGAGGGAGACCCAGTACTTC
clone size: few
V gene: TRBV19
J gene: TRBJ2-5
D gene: TRBD1

CDR3 protein: CAISEPSGRVHSSYNEQFF
CDR3 DNA: TGTGCCATCAGTGAGCCCAGCGGGAGGGTCCATAGCTCCTACAATGAGCAGTTCTTC
clone size: .
V gene: TRBV10-3
J gene: TRBJ2-1
D gene: TRBD2

CDR3 protein: CASSGPLQLPSTDTQYF
CDR3 DNA: TGTGCCAGCAGTGGACCCCTACAGTTACCTAGCACAGATACGCAGTATTTT
clone size: .
V gene: TRBV2
J gene: TRBJ2-3
D gene: .

CDR3 protein: CSVDGDGRGYTF
CDR3 DNA: TGCAGCGTTGACGGGGACGGCAGGGGCTACACCTTC
clone size: .
V gene: TRBV29-1
J gene: TRBJ1-2
D gene: .

CDR3 protein: CSVEDPRRSQYF
CDR3 DNA: TGCAGCGTTGAAGATCCTAGGAGGAGCCAGTACTTC
clone size: once
V gene: TRBV29-1
J gene: TRBJ2-5
D gene: .

CDR3 protein: CASSAFLAKNIQYF
CDR3 DNA: TGTGCCAGCTCGGCGTTTCTAGCCAAAAACATTCAGTACTTC
clone size: few
V gene: TRBV6-1
J gene: TRBJ2-4
D gene: .

CDR3 protein: CASSSPGSYEQYF
CDR3 DNA: TGTGCCAGCAGTTCCCCAGGGTCCTACGAGCAGTACTTC
clone size: few
V gene: TRBV6-5
J gene: TRBJ2-7
D gene: .

CDR3 protein: CASSLTSGSPDTQYF
CDR3 DNA: TGCGCCAGCAGCTTGACTAGCGGGAGCCCAGATACGCAGTATTTT
clone size: medium-sized
V gene: TRBV5-1
J gene: TRBJ2-3
D gene: TRBD2

CDR3 protein: CSVKEQHQETQYF
CDR3 DNA: TGCAGCGTCAAGGAGCAACATCAAGAGACCCAGTACTTC
clone size: few
V gene: TRBV29-1
J gene: TRBJ2-5
D gene: .

CDR3 protein: CASSLATGSSYNEQFF
CDR3 DNA: TGTGCCAGCAGTCTAGCGACCGGGAGCTCCTACAATGAGCAGTTCTTC
clone size: .
V gene: TRBV27
J gene: TRBJ2-1
D gene: .

CDR3 protein: CASSPPSGTSGDEQFF
CDR3 DNA: TGTGCCAGCAGTCCTCCATCCGGGACTAGCGGGGATGAGCAGTTCTTC
clone size: many
V gene: TRBV12-3/TRBV12-4
J gene: TRBJ2-1
D gene: TRBD2

CDR3 protein: CASSRRTSGRDTDTQYF
CDR3 DNA: TGCGCCAGCAGCCGAAGGACTAGCGGGAGAGACACAGATACGCAGTATTTT
clone size: .
V gene: TRBV4-1
J gene: TRBJ2-3
D gene: TRBD2

CDR3 protein: CASSSTLQGERGSYEQYF
CDR3 DNA: TGTGCCAGCAGCTCGACCTTACAGGGGGAAAGGGGCTCCTACGAGCAGTACTTC
clone size: many
V gene: TRBV5-6
J gene: TRBJ2-7
D gene: TRBD1

CDR3 protein: CASTLGGRNTEAFF
CDR3 DNA: TGTGCCAGCACCTTAGGGGGGCGAAACACTGAAGCTTTCTTT
clone size: .
V gene: TRBV5-6
J gene: TRBJ1-1
D gene: .

CDR3 protein: CASSPNLGTSLYEQYF
CDR3 DNA: TGTGCCAGCAGTCCAAACCTCGGGACTAGCCTCTACGAGCAGTACTTC
clone size: few
V gene: TRBV27
J gene: TRBJ2-7
D gene: TRBD2

CDR3 protein: CASSDFTGGYATNEKLFF
CDR3 DNA: TGTGCCAGCAGTGACTTTACAGGGGGCTACGCAACTAATGAAAAACTGTTTTTT
clone size: many
V gene: TRBV2
J gene: TRBJ1-4
D gene: TRBD1

CDR3 protein: CASSLDKGTGEQFF
CDR3 DNA: TGTGCCAGCAGCTTAGATAAGGGTACGGGTGAGCAGTTCTTC
clone size: .
V gene: TRBV11-2
J gene: TRBJ2-1
D gene: .

CDR3 protein: CASSRGDLEEQYF
CDR3 DNA: TGTGCCAGCTCACGAGGGGACCTTGAGGAGCAGTACTTC
clone size: .
V gene: TRBV18
J gene: TRBJ2-7
D gene: .

CDR3 protein: CSAHAAGGTDYEQYF
CDR3 DNA: TGCAGTGCCCACGCCGCGGGAGGAACTGATTACGAGCAGTACTTC
clone size: few
V gene: TRBV20-1
J gene: TRBJ2-7
D gene: TRBD2

CDR3 protein: CASSKGLAGDTQYF
CDR3 DNA: TGTGCCAGCAGCAAAGGACTAGCGGGAGATACGCAGTATTTT
clone size: .
V gene: TRBV4-2
J gene: TRBJ2-3
D gene: TRBD2

CDR3 protein: CSADRGTTLSNTEAFF
CDR3 DNA: TGCAGTGCGGACCGCGGAACAACCCTATCGAACACTGAAGCTTTCTTT
clone size: few
V gene: TRBV20-1
J gene: TRBJ1-1
D gene: .

CDR3 protein: CAISESADINQPQHF
CDR3 DNA: TGTGCCATCAGTGAGTCCGCGGATATTAATCAGCCCCAGCATTTT
clone size: few
V gene: TRBV10-3
J gene: TRBJ1-5
D gene: .

CDR3 protein: CSVEAGAQSEQYF
CDR3 DNA: TGCAGCGTTGAGGCCGGGGCCCAGAGCGAGCAGTACTTC
clone size: .
V gene: TRBV29-1
J gene: TRBJ2-7
D gene: .

CDR3 protein: CASTFYEQGIGYGYTF
CDR3 DNA: TGTGCCAGCACCTTTTATGAACAGGGTATTGGGTATGGCTACACCTTC
clone size: .
V gene: TRBV11-2
J gene: TRBJ1-2
D gene: .

CDR3 protein: CASSLGGRWDTQYF
CDR3 DNA: TGTGCCAGCAGCTTAGGAGGGCGATGGGATACGCAGTATTTT
clone size: .
V gene: TRBV7-6
J gene: TRBJ2-3
D gene: .

CDR3 protein: CASSYLASSYNEQFF
CDR3 DNA: TGTGCCAGCAGTTACTTGGCTAGCTCCTACAATGAGCAGTTCTTC
clone size: .
V gene: TRBV6-2/TRBV6-3
J gene: TRBJ2-1
D gene: .

CDR3 protein: CASRPSGYNEQFF
CDR3 DNA: TGTGCCAGCAGGCCTAGCGGATACAATGAGCAGTTCTTC
clone size: few
V gene: TRBV7-2
J gene: TRBJ2-1
D gene: TRBD2

CDR3 protein: CASSLQGANYNGQFF
CDR3 DNA: TGTGCCAGCAGCCTCCAGGGGGCGAATTACAATGGGCAGTTCTTC
clone size: few
V gene: TRBV7-2
J gene: TRBJ2-1
D gene: TRBD1

CDR3 protein: CASSYPIPSGSSFNEQFF
CDR3 DNA: TGTGCCAGCAGTTACCCTATACCTAGCGGGAGTTCTTTCAATGAGCAGTTCTTC
clone size: many
V gene: TRBV6-2/TRBV6-3
J gene: TRBJ2-1
D gene: TRBD2

CDR3 protein: CSLRGDPRHNEQFF
CDR3 DNA: TGCAGCCTGAGGGGGGACCCGAGGCACAATGAGCAGTTCTTC
clone size: few
V gene: TRBV29-1
J gene: TRBJ2-1
D gene: .

CDR3 protein: CSARDSGSSGSLSGEQFF
CDR3 DNA: TGCAGTGCTAGAGATAGTGGGTCTAGCGGGAGTTTAAGTGGTGAGCAGTTCTTC
clone size: few
V gene: TRBV20-1
J gene: TRBJ2-1
D gene: TRBD2